The present TCR beta chain was sequenced within a study of blood T cell repertoires in COVID-19. On this clone: A read error may produce the germline difference seen at one junction end.

Measured with immunoSEQ multiplex PCR; TCRdb has only the in-frame clones, and not every one. The sample records around 95,000 clones, about 89% being singletons. This receptor was taken from a man in his fifties or sixties with active COVID-19. Specimen: peripheral blood.

CDR3 sequence: CASSPDLRGEQEIQYF. CDR3 DNA: TGTGCCAGCAGCCCCGATTTGCGGGGGGAACAAGAGATCCAGTACTTC. The chain recombines TRBV5-4 with TRBJ2-5; 8 bases fit TRBD2. Germline CDR1 is SGHNT and CDR2 is YYREEE (reference sequence). The CDR3 runs 16 residues. Full variable domain (outside the CDR3, taken from reference TRBV5-4 and TRBJ2-5): ETGVTQSPTHLIKTRGQQVTLRCSSQSGHNTVSWYQQALGQGPQFIFQYYREEENGRGNFPPRFSGLQFPNYSSELNVNALELDDSALYLCASSPDLRGEQEIQYFGPGTRLLVL.